This T cell receptor (beta chain) was documented in a study of PD-1 blockade in classical Hodgkin lymphoma. Note on this clone: The target antigen is unknown.

The data were produced by immunoSEQ multiplex PCR, yet TCRdb's version contains in-frame clones alone and is incomplete. The sample lists over 50,000 clones; approximately 73% were seen once. CDR3 length: 14 amino acids. Between the trimmed V and J ends, which lost 1 base and 4 bases, there was a span of 11 bases. Germline values: CDR1 GTSNPN, CDR2 SVGIG (reference sequence). All the patients suffered relapse after autologous stem cell transplantation, and brentuximab vedotin exposure differed. General study points: A significant rise in TCR diversity was seen by C4D1 for CD4+ cells but not for CD8+ cells. The baseline diversity of complete responders showed similarity to that of newly diagnosed patients.

This specimen consisted of peripheral blood mononuclear cells (PBMCs), obtained before the second cycle of nivolumab. V and J are TRBV30 and TRBJ1-5; D not resolved. This receptor was obtained from a human donor with classical Hodgkin lymphoma. The CDR3: CAWSAVSNNQPQHF. The CDR3 DNA reads TGTGCCTGGAGTGCCGTATCTAATAATCAGCCCCAGCATTTT.